This passage covers 24 T cell receptor beta chains from one sample sequenced in a study of T cells after yellow fever vaccination. Each CDR3 protein is one row after TCRdb ran MiXCR on the 5' RACE reads. Among some 560,000 distinct CDR3 sequences listed, about a sixth were seen once. The sample here was PBMCs, taken around 5 days after the first yellow fever vaccination. The receptor source for this set is a man younger than 30 who received the YFV17D yellow fever vaccine.

This clonotype occurred a few times. This chain links TRBV5-5 with TRBJ1-2, with no clear D. Trimming stripped 0 bases from V and 4 bases from J, with 7 bases between. Germline CDR1 is SGHKS and CDR2 is YYEKEE (reference sequence). The CDR3 runs 13 residues. The CDR3 spells CASSLGESYGYTF. For the CDR3, the DNA is TGTGCCAGCAGCTTGGGCGAAAGCTATGGCTACACCTTC.

V and J are TRBV29-1 and TRBJ1-1, with 9 bases lining up with TRBD1. V dropped 0 bases and J dropped 8; count of bases not matched to a gene: 16. The CDR3 loop spans 17 amino acids. The germline gives CDR1 SQVTM, CDR2 ANQGSEA. The CDR3 is CSVEDWGQGPGATEAFF. CDR3 coding DNA: TGCAGCGTTGAAGATTGGGGACAGGGACCGGGTGCTACCGAAGCTTTCTTT.

The sample holds a few counts of this clonotype. CDR3 coding DNA: TGCGCCAGCAAGCCCGCGGGTCAGGATGGCTACACCTTC. Translating it yields CASKPAGQDGYTF. V usage is TRBV5-1 and J usage is TRBJ1-2, with D uncertain. The germline V gene encodes CDR1 SGHRS and CDR2 YFSETQ. V shed 6 bases and J shed 6 bases, with 15 bases lying between them. This CDR3 contains 13 residues.

The chain joins TRBV6-1 to TRBJ2-1, with D tentatively TRBD1 (5 bases). V gave up 6 bases and J gave up 10 bases, with 25 bases separating them. The CDR3 is 16 residues long. CDR1 and CDR2 from the germline V gene are MNHNS and SASEGT. The CDR3 here is CASSRAVPLGHYEQFF. In DNA, the CDR3 is TGTGCCAGCAGCCGCGCTGTTCCTTTGGGGCATTACGAGCAGTTCTTC.

This chain connects TRBV20-1 to TRBJ2-7; perhaps TRBD2 as D (6 bases). The V end was cut by 5 bases, the J end by 2 bases, with 13 bases between. The germline CDR1 and CDR2 sequences are DFQATT and SNEGSKA (reference sequence). The CDR3 is 13 residues long. CDR3 sequence: CSAPKTSPYEQYF. CDR3 DNA: TGCAGTGCTCCCAAGACTAGTCCCTACGAGCAGTACTTC.

This clonotype occurred a few times. CDR3: CASMSWDNEKLFF. For the CDR3, the DNA is TGTGCCAGCATGTCGTGGGATAATGAAAAACTGTTTTTT. This chain joins TRBV6-1 and TRBJ1-4; D gene unclear. This CDR3 spans 13 amino acids. The V and J ends lost 7 bases and 4 bases respectively, with 10 bases between them. Germline V gives CDR1 MNHNS, CDR2 SASEGT.

V and J are TRBV2 and TRBJ2-7; 9 nucleotides line up with TRBD1. The junction had 11 bases not matched to a gene; V was cut back by 6 bases and J by 2 bases. The length of the CDR3 is 16 residues. CDR1 SNHLY and CDR2 FYNNEI come from the germline V gene. CDR3 sequence: CASRGPGTGSAYEQYV. DNA of the CDR3: TGTGCCAGCAGAGGTCCCGGGACAGGGTCGGCCTACGAGCAGTACGTC.

The V call is TRBV9, the J call TRBJ1-1, with D possibly matching TRBD1 (5 bases). The germline V gene has CDR1 SGDLS and CDR2 YYNGEE. V lost 2 bases and J lost 4, with 15 bases in between. The CDR3 loop spans 15 amino acids. The CDR3 loop reads CASSVERTGGTEAFF. The DNA of the CDR3 is TGTGCCAGCAGCGTCGAACGTACAGGTGGCACTGAAGCTTTCTTT.

This clonotype was seen ten or more times. The V call is TRBV11-2, the J call TRBJ2-3; perhaps TRBD2 as D (5 bases). The germline V gene has CDR1 SGHAT and CDR2 FQNNGV. This CDR3 region has 14 residues. The V end was cut by 4 bases, the J end by 8 bases, with 16 bases between. CDR3 protein: CASSSPRGRGTQYF. CDR3 DNA: TGTGCCAGCAGCTCACCCCGCGGCCGGGGTACGCAGTATTTT.

The rearrangement links TRBV30 to TRBJ1-2; a possible D gene is TRBD1 (6 bases). Trimming cost V 8 bases and J 4 bases, with 20 bases left between them. CDR1 is GTSNPN, CDR2 SVGIG, per germline (reference sequence). The CDR3 length is 14 residues. This CDR3 reads CAGETGRRRYGYTF. CDR3 bases: TGTGCCGGGGAAACAGGGCGAAGGCGCTATGGCTACACCTTC.

This clonotype has only a few counts. This chain uses TRBV12-3 or TRBV12-4 with TRBJ1-3; no firm D call. Trimming removed 3 bases from V and 5 bases from J, with 5 bases in between. CDR3 length: 12 amino acids. The CDR3 coding sequence is TGTGCCAGCAGTTTTTATCGAAACACCATATATTTT. Its translation: CASSFYRNTIYF.

This clonotype was found a few times. The chain combines TRBV5-1 with TRBJ1-2; D may be TRBD1 (6 bases). V lost 4 bases, J lost 3 bases, and 13 bases lay in between. The CDR3 consists of 14 residues. CDR1 and CDR2 from the germline V gene are SGHRS and YFSETQ. CDR3: CASSPGGGDYGYTF. The DNA of the CDR3 is TGCGCCAGCAGCCCCGGGGGCGGCGACTATGGCTACACCTTC.

This clonotype was counted between two and nine times. The chain links TRBV6-1 to TRBJ1-5; TRBD1 might be the D (6 bases). This CDR3 has 15 amino acids. Germline lookup yields CDR1 MNHNS and CDR2 SASEGT. V lost 3 bases, J lost 1 base, and 10 bases lay in between. The CDR3, as DNA: TGTGCCAGCAGTGACGGGGGGGGCAGCAATCAGCCCCAGCATTTT. Protein sequence: CASSDGGGSNQPQHF.

Only a few counts were recorded for this clonotype. The rearrangement uses TRBV4-1 and TRBJ2-1; D remains ambiguous. The CDR3 loop spans 15 amino acids. V dropped 0 bases and J dropped 5 bases, with 11 bases sitting between them. Germline lookup yields CDR1 MGHRA and CDR2 YSYEKL. The CDR3 loop is CASSQEGGYNNEQFF. The CDR3 region has the DNA TGCGCCAGCAGCCAAGAGGGCGGATATAACAATGAGCAGTTCTTC.

This rearrangement joins TRBV5-1 to TRBJ1-5; tentatively, D is TRBD1 (5 bases). The CDR3 spans 14 residues. With 4 bases removed from V and 6 bases from J, the gap between germline ends came to 14 bases. The germline V gene encodes CDR1 SGHRS and CDR2 YFSETQ. The CDR3 sequence: CASSVGAEGQPQHF. As DNA, the CDR3 is TGCGCCAGCAGCGTAGGGGCAGAGGGTCAGCCCCAGCATTTT.

The chain uses TRBV23-1 and TRBJ2-3; TRBD2 aligns across 7 bases. TRBV23-1 is annotated as an ORF whose role is uncertain. V shed 5 bases, J shed 5 bases, and the junction held 10 bases outside the gene matches. The CDR3 has 15 residues. CDR3 residues: CASSGSGARGDTQYF. Written as DNA, the CDR3 is TGCGCCAGCAGTGGGAGCGGGGCGCGGGGAGATACGCAGTATTTT.

The table lists this clonotype with a few counts. This rearrangement joins TRBV19 to TRBJ1-5; D not resolved. Germline loops: CDR1 LNHDA, CDR2 SQIVND (reference sequence). Trimming pared 7 bases from V and 4 bases from J, leaving 11 bases between. The CDR3 loop spans 13 amino acids. CDR3 sequence (DNA): TGTGCCAGTACCCTGACACAGAATCAGCCCCAGCATTTT. It is translated as CASTLTQNQPQHF.

This rearrangement joins TRBV6-2 or TRBV6-3 to TRBJ1-4, with D possibly TRBD1 on 5 matching bases. There are 16 residues in the CDR3. With 2 bases removed from V and 5 bases from J, the gap between germline ends came to 15 bases. CDR1 and CDR2 (germline): MNHEY, SVGEGT. The CDR3 spells CASSYSPSGLNEKLFF. As DNA, the CDR3 is TGTGCCAGCAGTTACAGTCCGTCGGGACTGAATGAAAAACTGTTTTTT.

This clonotype was seen repeatedly, ten times or more. The chain joins TRBV27 to TRBJ1-2, with 9 positions matching TRBD1. Germline-derived CDR1 and CDR2 are MNHEY and SMNVEV (reference sequence). CDR3 length: 13 amino acids. The V and J ends lost 5 bases and 8 bases, in that order; junction bases with no gene match: 6. For the CDR3, the DNA is TGTGCCAGCAGTCCACAGGGGGCCCAAGGCTACACCTTC. Its protein product is CASSPQGAQGYTF.

The chain joins TRBV4-1 to TRBJ1-2, with a weak D call TRBD1 (5 bases). The ends were cut back, 1 base at V and 0 bases at J, with 12 bases in the middle. The CDR3 length is 16 residues. CDR1 is MGHRA, CDR2 YSYEKL, per germline. The CDR3 region has the DNA TGCGCCAGCAGCCAAGGCCCAGGGAGGGCTAACTATGGCTACACCTTC. Translating it yields CASSQGPGRANYGYTF.

The chain carries TRBV29-1 and TRBJ1-2, with 10 nucleotides matching TRBD1. The CDR3 is made up of 11 amino acids. CDR1 and CDR2 from the germline V gene are SQVTM and ANQGSEA. The J segment lost 6 bases and the V segment lost 8 bases, leaving 3 bases of the junction unmatched. The CDR3 here is CSIGTGDGYTF. CDR3 nucleotides: TGCAGCATAGGGACAGGGGATGGCTACACCTTC.

The chain joins TRBV27 to TRBJ2-1, with no clear D. Germline CDR1 MNHEY, CDR2 SMNVEV (reference sequence). Trimming shortened V by 0 bases and J by 5 bases, and 5 bases separated the two germline ends. This CDR3 region has 13 residues. The CDR3 nucleotides are TGTGCCAGCAGTTTATCTCCCAACAATGAGCAGTTCTTC. Translation gives CASSLSPNNEQFF.

The chain has TRBV2 and TRBJ2-5; D might be TRBD1 (5 bases). This CDR3 contains 15 residues. Germline CDR1 is SNHLY and CDR2 is FYNNEI. V lost 0 bases to trimming and J lost 3 bases, with 11 bases between them. The CDR3 DNA follows: TGTGCCAGCAGTGAAGCGCTAGGGGTTGAAGAGACCCAGTACTTC. Translating gives CASSEALGVEETQYF.

This chain connects TRBV4-3 to TRBJ1-2, with 7 bases aligning to TRBD1. Germline trimming cut 1 base from V and 2 bases from J; bases unmatched to any gene: 10. Looked up from germline, CDR1 is LGHNA and CDR2 is YSLEER. CDR3 length: 17 residues. The DNA for the CDR3 is TGCGCCAGCAGCCAAGCCAGGGGGGGGGGCCTCAACTATGGCTACACCTTC. The encoded protein is CASSQARGGGLNYGYTF.